This TCR beta chain was recovered during a study of graft-versus-host responses after intestinal transplantation. For the study at large: Following induction with anti-thymocyte globulin, all recipients were given tacrolimus and steroids for approximately 3 years. Overall study results and limits: Recipient marrow harbored GvH clones, some of which surfaced first in ileum or blood. Early post-transplant HvG declines showed an association with peak circulating GvH clone levels. Allograft graft-versus-host to host-versus-graft clonal ratios ran high in patients with graft-donor T cell macrochimerism.

A note on this clone: Antigen specificity is unknown.

This CDR3 has 17 residues. J lost 7 bases, V lost 0 bases, and 13 bases had no gene match. Per germline, CDR1 LGHNT and CDR2 FRNRAP. Libraries were prepared by immunoSEQ multiplex PCR; TCRdb keeps only in-frame clonotypes and omits some of them. The sample shows under 2,500 clones, around 80% of them seen only once. Processing was applied to graft tissue in order to liberate intraepithelial and lamina propria lymphocytes. The material sequenced was ileum tissue, taken 18 days after transplant. The clonotype comes from a human patient who received an intestinal transplant, so some T cells may come from the graft donor. The V and J genes are TRBV12-5 and TRBJ2-5; 8 nucleotides agree with TRBD1. This CDR3 reads CASGLVLDRAPVGTQYF. The CDR3 DNA reads TGTGCTAGTGGTTTGGTACTGGACAGGGCCCCGGTGGGGACCCAGTACTTC.